This T cell receptor beta chain was sequenced in a study of response to subunit inactivated influenza vaccine. Overall study results and limits: Each seasonal flu vaccination may recruit only limited new T cells, authors suggested.

TCRdb re-called the RT-PCR reads with MiXCR, one entry per CDR3 protein. The sample includes 500,000 or so distinct CDR3 sequences, 16% seen only once; the top ten take over 2.5%. CDR1 SGHAT and CDR2 FQDESV come from the germline V gene (reference sequence). The CDR3 has 13 amino acids. V was trimmed by 4 bases and J by 1 base, leaving 7 bases between them. Turning to this clonotype: Its target is not known.

J is TRBJ2-5 and V is TRBV11-1; D not resolved. This TCR came from a man between 50 and 69 years old who received an inactivated influenza vaccine. Source: CD4+ T cells sorted from PBMCs, taken 23 to 25 months after vaccination. The CDR3 sequence is CASSSSAQETQYF. The CDR3 region has the DNA TGTGCCAGCAGCTCGAGCGCCCAAGAGACCCAGTACTTC.